These 23 T cell receptor beta chains share one sample of origin, sequenced in a study of blood T cells in healthy people across ages. A sample-barcoded 5' primer and a J-beta primer mix were used in a second PCR of about 7 to 12 cycles. From the 5' RACE reads, TCRdb called clonotypes with MiXCR, one entry per CDR3 protein. Of 1 million or so distinct CDR3 sequences in the sample, 35% to 55% were seen once. The specimen sequenced was blood. The source of these receptors is a woman aged 55-69 years in good health.

V usage is TRBV28 and J usage is TRBJ1-1; 10 bases map to TRBD1. The germline CDR1 and CDR2 sequences are MDHEN and SYDVKM. V lost 10 bases, J lost 0 bases, and 5 bases stayed unmatched. CDR3 length: 14 amino acids. The CDR3 loop is CAIRDRGMNTEAFF. The CDR3 DNA reads as TGTGCCATTCGGGACAGGGGTATGAACACTGAAGCTTTCTTT. Full variable domain (missing parts from reference TRBV28 and TRBJ1-1): DVKVTQSSRYLVKRTGEKVFLECVQDMDHENMFWYRQDPGLGLRLIYFSYDVKMKEKGDIPEGYSVSREKKERFSLILESASTNQTSMYLCAIRDRGMNTEAFFGQGTRLTVV.

The CDR3 DNA follows: TGCAGTGGGGGCGGGGAAACAAGCGGGGGCTACAATGAGCAGTTCTTC. Translated, it gives CSGGGETSGGYNEQFF. This chain uses TRBV20-1 with TRBJ2-1; 8 positions match TRBD2. From germline, CDR1 is DFQATT and CDR2 SNEGSKA (reference sequence). The CDR3 has 16 amino acids. V lost 7 bases, J lost 3 bases, and 14 bases stayed unmatched.

The chain employs TRBV30 and TRBJ1-2; D uncertain. The CDR3 has 10 residues. Germline CDR1 reads GTSNPN; CDR2 reads SVGIG (reference sequence). V was cut by 3 bases and J by 6 bases, with 5 bases left in between. CDR3 loop: CAWRRHGYTF. CDR3 DNA sequence: TGTGCCTGGAGACGTCATGGCTACACCTTC.

The CDR3 DNA is TGTGCCAGCAGCCCCCGGGGACAGCGCCGCCAAGAGACCCAGTACTTC. This translates into CASSPRGQRRQETQYF. The J gene is TRBJ2-5, the V gene TRBV7-3; 7 bases align to TRBD1. This CDR3 has 16 amino acids. With 5 bases clipped from V and 1 base from J, the junction kept 10 bases outside the gene matches. Germline V gene lookup returns CDR1 SGHTA and CDR2 FQGTGA.

The rearrangement joins TRBV3-1 to TRBJ2-3; D is undetermined. V was cut by 4 bases and J by 2 bases, with 19 bases left in between. The CDR3 is made up of 17 amino acids. The V gene's germline CDR1 is LGHDT and CDR2 YNNKEL (reference sequence). CDR3 nucleotides: TGTGCCAGCAGCCGTCTAGGGATTCAAAGATCCACAGATACGCAGTATTTT. It specifies CASSRLGIQRSTDTQYF.

The chain is built from TRBV5-1 and TRBJ2-1; 10 nucleotides line up with TRBD2. The CDR3 totals 14 residues. V trimming: 4 bases; J trimming: 7 bases; junction bases outside the gene matches: 5. In germline, CDR1 is SGHRS, CDR2 YFSETQ. The CDR3 DNA reads TGCGCCAGCAGCATTACTAGCGGGGCTAATGAGCAGTTCTTC. Translating it yields CASSITSGANEQFF.

The V gene is TRBV20-1, the J gene TRBJ2-7; 7 nucleotides align to TRBD2. The CDR3 extends over 13 amino acids. The V and J ends lost 3 bases and 3 bases, in that order; junction bases with no gene match: 5. The germline V gene encodes CDR1 DFQATT and CDR2 SNEGSKA (reference sequence). CDR3 nucleotides: TGCAGTGCTAGGGGAGGGACCCTCTACGAGCAGTACTTC. Translated, it gives CSARGGTLYEQYF.

This clonotype has just one count. The genes are TRBV20-1 and TRBJ2-7; D is perhaps TRBD1 (5 bases). The V end was cut by 4 bases, the J end by 2 bases, with 18 bases between. Germline V gene data show CDR1 as DFQATT and CDR2 as SNEGSKA (reference sequence). The CDR3 contains 15 residues. The DNA for the CDR3 is TGCAGTGCTATCGAAATCGAACAGGAACCCTACGAGCAGTACTTC. This encodes CSAIEIEQEPYEQYF.

The chain has TRBV7-9 and TRBJ2-4; maybe TRBD2 (5 bases). The assigned J gene may be wrong: the sequence end matches TRBJ2-7 better. The CDR3 contains 16 residues. CDR1 and CDR2 from the germline V gene are SEHNR and FQNEAQ (reference sequence). The CDR3 DNA reads as TGTGCCAGCAGCTTAGCCGTCTTGGGTTTGGAGGACGAGCAGTACTTC. Its translation is CASSLAVLGLEDEQYF.

This sequence joins TRBV5-5 and TRBJ2-1; TRBD2 matches 10 bases. The CDR3 contains 14 residues. J was trimmed by 7 bases and V by 6 bases; bases with no gene match: 7. Germline-derived CDR1 and CDR2 are SGHKS and YYEKEE (reference sequence). CDR3 nucleotides: TGTGCCAGCATGGCTAGCGGGAGCGGTAATGAGCAGTTCTTC. Translation: CASMASGSGNEQFF.

A few counts support this clonotype. The chain is built from TRBV20-1 and TRBJ2-1; 7 positions match TRBD2. J was trimmed by 2 bases and V by 6 bases; bases with no gene match: 7. CDR1 and CDR2 (germline): DFQATT, SNEGSKA (reference sequence). This CDR3 comprises 14 residues. CDR3 protein: CSAWRELAYNEQFF. The CDR3 DNA is TGCAGTGCCTGGCGGGAGTTGGCCTACAATGAGCAGTTCTTC.

This clonotype was seen only a few times. The chain uses TRBV20-1 and TRBJ1-6; possible D gene TRBD1, 6 bases. Looked up from germline, CDR1 is DFQATT and CDR2 is SNEGSKA (reference sequence). This CDR3 is 14 amino acids long. CDR3 nucleotides: TGCAGCCCCCGGGGGGCGAACTTTAATTCACCCCTCCACTTT. Its translation is CSPRGANFNSPLHF.

The chain joins TRBV19 to TRBJ2-7, with D tentatively TRBD2 (5 bases). The CDR3 runs 14 residues. Germline-derived CDR1 and CDR2 are LNHDA and SQIVND (reference sequence). The V and J ends lost 5 bases and 3 bases respectively, with 14 bases between them. The CDR3 here is CASSEAGKIYEQYF. Here the CDR3 DNA reads TGTGCCAGTAGTGAGGCGGGTAAAATCTACGAGCAGTACTTC.

This chain links TRBV29-1 with TRBJ1-2; D is undetermined. The V gene lost 6 bases and the J gene lost 7 bases, with 15 bases spanning the gap. This CDR3 comprises 12 residues. CDR1 SQVTM and CDR2 ANQGSEA come from the germline V gene. The CDR3 DNA reads as TGCAGCGTAGGCCGGGAGGGCCGTGGCTACACCTTC. Translation: CSVGREGRGYTF.

The chain employs TRBV15 and TRBJ2-3, with D uncertain. CDR1 is LNHNV and CDR2 is YYDKDF in the germline V gene (reference sequence). This CDR3 comprises 15 residues. V lost 2 bases to trimming and J lost 1 base, with 10 bases between them. In nucleotides, the CDR3 is TGTGCCACCAGCAGAAAGTGGAAGGGCACAGATACGCAGTATTTT. Protein: CATSRKWKGTDTQYF.

This clonotype was detected a few times. V and J are TRBV5-1 and TRBJ2-6; D is perhaps TRBD1 (6 bases). The CDR3 has 17 amino acids. Germline CDR1 is SGHRS and CDR2 is YFSETQ. V gave up 0 bases and J gave up 0 bases, with 10 bases separating them. Here the CDR3 reads CASSLDGQTSGANVLTF. The CDR3 nucleotides are TGCGCCAGCAGCTTGGACGGACAGACCTCTGGGGCCAACGTCCTGACTTTC. The full variable domain, completed using reference TRBV5-1 and TRBJ2-6, is KAGVTQTPRYLIKTRGQQVTLSCSPISGHRSVSWYQQTPGQGLQFLFEYFSETQRNKGNFPGRFSGRQFSNSRSEMNVSTLELGDSALYLCASSLDGQTSGANVLTFGAGSRLTVL.

The rearrangement uses TRBV12-3 or TRBV12-4 and TRBJ1-2, with a possible D match to TRBD1 (5 bases). Trimming shortened V by 11 bases and J by 5 bases, and 12 bases separated the two germline ends. The length of the CDR3 is 11 residues. This CDR3 reads CAEMTAYGYTF. For the CDR3, the DNA is TGTGCCGAAATGACAGCTTATGGCTACACCTTC.

A note on this clonotype: With a much larger clone just one base away, this may be a read error. The chain carries TRBV6-1 and TRBJ2-7, with no clear D. The CDR3 contains 12 residues. Between the trimmed V and J ends, which lost 8 bases and 4 bases, there was a span of 12 bases. Germline V gene data show CDR1 as MNHNS and CDR2 as SASEGT. The CDR3 DNA follows: TGTGCCAGCGGAGAGACCGAATACGAGCAGTACTTC. Its protein product is CASGETEYEQYF.

The chain uses TRBV7-9 and TRBJ2-3; 8 bases agree with TRBD2. This CDR3 has 16 residues. V lost 3 bases to trimming and J lost 2 bases; unmatched junction nucleotides: 7. Per the germline V gene, CDR1 is SEHNR and CDR2 is FQNEAQ (reference sequence). CDR3: CASSFRTSGVTDTQYF. In DNA, the CDR3 is TGTGCCAGCAGCTTTAGAACTAGCGGAGTCACAGATACGCAGTATTTT.

This clonotype was seen a few times. The V and J genes are TRBV27 and TRBJ2-3, with 8 bases identical to TRBD2. Germline-derived CDR1 and CDR2 are MNHEY and SMNVEV (reference sequence). This CDR3 is 14 amino acids long. The ends lost 6 bases at V and 4 bases at J; junction bases unmatched: 6. The CDR3 DNA reads TGTGCCAGCAGACCACTAGCGGCTTCAGATACGCAGTATTTT. This encodes CASRPLAASDTQYF.

This chain links TRBV7-9 with TRBJ2-3; 7 bases map to TRBD1. With 3 bases clipped from V and 2 bases from J, the junction kept 5 bases outside the gene matches. CDR1 is SEHNR and CDR2 is FQNEAQ in the germline V gene (reference sequence). This CDR3 spans 15 amino acids. The CDR3: CASSLGQLATDTQYF. CDR3 DNA sequence: TGTGCCAGCAGCTTGGGACAGCTAGCCACAGATACGCAGTATTTT.

V and J are TRBV18 and TRBJ2-7, with 7 positions matching TRBD1. CDR3 size: 15 residues. CDR1 is KGHSH, CDR2 LQKENI, per germline. V was clipped by 4 bases and J by 0 bases; unmatched bases: 6. This CDR3 is CASSQTGTASYEQYF. Written as DNA, the CDR3 is TGTGCCAGCTCACAAACCGGGACAGCCTCCTACGAGCAGTACTTC.

This clonotype was detected only a few times. The chain links TRBV7-8 to TRBJ2-7; TRBD2 matches at 10 bases. The ends lost 0 bases at V and 0 bases at J; junction bases unmatched: 11. CDR3 size: 19 residues. Germline V gives CDR1 SGHVS, CDR2 FQNEAQ. The CDR3 sequence is CASSLALRGSSGGSYEQYF. The CDR3 DNA is TGTGCCAGCAGCTTAGCGCTTAGGGGATCTAGCGGGGGCTCCTACGAGCAGTACTTC.